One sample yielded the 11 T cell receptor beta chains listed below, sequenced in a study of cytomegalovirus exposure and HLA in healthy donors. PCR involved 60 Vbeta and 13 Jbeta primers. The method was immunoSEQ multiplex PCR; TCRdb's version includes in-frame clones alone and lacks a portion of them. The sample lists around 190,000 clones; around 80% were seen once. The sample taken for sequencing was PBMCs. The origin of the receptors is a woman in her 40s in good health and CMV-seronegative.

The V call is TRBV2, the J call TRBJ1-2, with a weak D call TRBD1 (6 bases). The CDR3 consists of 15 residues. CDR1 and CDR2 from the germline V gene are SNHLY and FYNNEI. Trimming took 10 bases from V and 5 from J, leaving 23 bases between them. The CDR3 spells CATKSGERVGYGYTF. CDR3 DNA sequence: TGTGCCACCAAATCAGGGGAGAGAGTGGGATATGGCTACACCTTC.

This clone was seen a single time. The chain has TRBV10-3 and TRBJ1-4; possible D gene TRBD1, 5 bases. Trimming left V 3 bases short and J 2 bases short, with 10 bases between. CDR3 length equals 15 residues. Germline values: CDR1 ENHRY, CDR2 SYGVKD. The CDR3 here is CAISERGSTNEKLFF. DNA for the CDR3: TGTGCCATCAGTGAAAGGGGATCTACTAATGAAAAACTGTTTTTT.

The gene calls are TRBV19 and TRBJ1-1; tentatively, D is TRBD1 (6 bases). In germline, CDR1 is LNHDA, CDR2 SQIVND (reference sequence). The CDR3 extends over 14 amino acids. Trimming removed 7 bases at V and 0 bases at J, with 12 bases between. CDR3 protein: CASNLGGLNTEAFF. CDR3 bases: TGTGCCAGTAATCTCGGGGGGCTGAACACTGAAGCTTTCTTT.

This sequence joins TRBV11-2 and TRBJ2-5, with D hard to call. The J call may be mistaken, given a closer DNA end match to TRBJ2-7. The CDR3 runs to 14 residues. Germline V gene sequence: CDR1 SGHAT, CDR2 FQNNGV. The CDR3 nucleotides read TGTGCCAGCAGCTTAGTGTACGCATCCTACGAGCAGTACTTC. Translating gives CASSLVYASYEQYF.

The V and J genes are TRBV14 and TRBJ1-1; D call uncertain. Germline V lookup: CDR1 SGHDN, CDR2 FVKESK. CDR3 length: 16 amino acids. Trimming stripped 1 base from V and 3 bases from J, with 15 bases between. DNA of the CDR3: TGTGCCAGCAGCCAAGTCACCCAGGATATTCACACTGAAGCTTTCTTT. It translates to CASSQVTQDIHTEAFF.

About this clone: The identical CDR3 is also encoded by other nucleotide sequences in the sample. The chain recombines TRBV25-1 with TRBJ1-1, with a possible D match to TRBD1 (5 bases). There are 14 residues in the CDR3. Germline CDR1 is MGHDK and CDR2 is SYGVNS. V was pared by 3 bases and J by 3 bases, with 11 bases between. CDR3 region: CASSDTTGDTEAFF. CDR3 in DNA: TGTGCCAGCAGTGACACCACAGGCGACACTGAAGCTTTCTTT.

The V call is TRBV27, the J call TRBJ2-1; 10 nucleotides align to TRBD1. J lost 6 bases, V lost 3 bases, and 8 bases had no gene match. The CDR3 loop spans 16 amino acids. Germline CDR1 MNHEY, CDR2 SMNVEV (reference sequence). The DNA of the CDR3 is TGTGCCAGCAGTTTCACCACGGGACAGGGGAGCAATGAGCAGTTCTTC. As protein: CASSFTTGQGSNEQFF.

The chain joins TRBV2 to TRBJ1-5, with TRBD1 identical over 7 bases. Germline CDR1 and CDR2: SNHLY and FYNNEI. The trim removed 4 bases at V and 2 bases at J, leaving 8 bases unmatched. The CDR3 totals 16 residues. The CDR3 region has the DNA TGTGCCAGCAGTGGACAGGGTCTCGGTGGCAATCAGCCCCAGCATTTT. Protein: CASSGQGLGGNQPQHF.

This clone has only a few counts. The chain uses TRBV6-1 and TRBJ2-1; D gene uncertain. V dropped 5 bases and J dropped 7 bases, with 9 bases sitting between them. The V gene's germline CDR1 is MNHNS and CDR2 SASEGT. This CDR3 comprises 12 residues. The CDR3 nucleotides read TGTGCCAGCAGTTTCACTGGTAATGAGCAGTTCTTC. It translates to CASSFTGNEQFF.

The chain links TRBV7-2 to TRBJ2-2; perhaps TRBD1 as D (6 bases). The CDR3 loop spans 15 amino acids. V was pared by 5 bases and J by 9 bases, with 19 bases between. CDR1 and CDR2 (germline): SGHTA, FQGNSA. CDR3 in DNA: TGTGCCAGCAGCAGCCGGGACAAGTATGACCGGGAGCTGTTTTTT. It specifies CASSSRDKYDRELFF.

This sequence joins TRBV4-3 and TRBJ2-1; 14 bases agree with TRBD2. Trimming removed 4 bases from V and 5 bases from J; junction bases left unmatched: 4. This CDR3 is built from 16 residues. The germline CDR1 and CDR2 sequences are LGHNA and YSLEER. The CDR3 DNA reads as TGCGCCAGCAGCCTCGTGGGACTAGCGGGGGACAATGAGCAGTTCTTC. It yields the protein CASSLVGLAGDNEQFF.